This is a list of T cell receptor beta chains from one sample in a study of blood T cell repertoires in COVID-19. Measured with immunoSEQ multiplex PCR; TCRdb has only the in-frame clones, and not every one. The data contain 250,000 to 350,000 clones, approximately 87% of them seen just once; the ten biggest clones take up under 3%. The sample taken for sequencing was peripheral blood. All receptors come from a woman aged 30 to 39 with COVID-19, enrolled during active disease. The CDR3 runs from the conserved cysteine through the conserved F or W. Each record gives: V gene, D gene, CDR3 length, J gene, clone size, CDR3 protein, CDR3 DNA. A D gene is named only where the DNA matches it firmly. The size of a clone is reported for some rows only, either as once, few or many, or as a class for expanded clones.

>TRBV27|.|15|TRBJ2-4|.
CASSLVGSGFGKQYF
TGTGCCAGCAGTTTAGTTGGTAGCGGATTCGGAAAACAGTACTTC
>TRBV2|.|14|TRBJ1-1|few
CASQPDSRNTEAFF
TGTGCCAGCCAACCTGACAGTCGGAACACTGAAGCTTTCTTT
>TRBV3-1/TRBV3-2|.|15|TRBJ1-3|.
CASSQDRVAGNTIYF
TGTGCCAGCAGCCAAGACAGGGTAGCTGGAAACACCATATATTTT
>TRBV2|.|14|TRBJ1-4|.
CASSGLGVNEKLFF
TGTGCCAGCAGTGGGCTGGGAGTTAATGAAAAACTGTTTTTT
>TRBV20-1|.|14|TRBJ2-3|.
CSASDPGGTDTQYF
TGCAGTGCTAGTGACCCCGGTGGCACAGATACGCAGTATTTT
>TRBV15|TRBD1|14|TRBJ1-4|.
CATSSGTGNEKLFF
TGTGCCACCAGCAGCGGGACAGGGAATGAAAAACTGTTTTTT
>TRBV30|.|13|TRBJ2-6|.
CAWRRGWANVLTF
TGTGCCTGGAGGCGGGGCTGGGCCAACGTCCTGACTTTC
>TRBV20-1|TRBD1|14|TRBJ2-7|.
CSASPPGTASEQYF
TGCAGTGCTAGTCCTCCCGGGACAGCCTCTGAGCAGTACTTC
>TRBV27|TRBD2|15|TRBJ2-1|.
CASSGSGGSYNEQFF
TGTGCCAGCAGCGGAAGCGGGGGTTCCTACAATGAGCAGTTCTTC
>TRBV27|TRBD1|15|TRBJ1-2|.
CASSPGQEANYGYTF
TGTGCCAGCAGTCCGGGACAGGAAGCTAACTATGGCTACACCTTC
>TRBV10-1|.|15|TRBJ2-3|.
CASSEIGGRADTQYF
TGCGCCAGCAGTGAGATCGGGGGGCGTGCAGATACGCAGTATTTT
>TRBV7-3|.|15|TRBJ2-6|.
CASSFTDSGANVLTF
TGTGCCAGCAGCTTTACAGACTCTGGGGCCAACGTCCTGACTTTC
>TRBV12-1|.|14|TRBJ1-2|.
CASSFARGARGYTF
.
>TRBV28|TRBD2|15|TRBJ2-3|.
CASRPGLMNTDTQYF
TGTGCCAGCAGGCCGGGACTAATGAACACAGATACGCAGTATTTT
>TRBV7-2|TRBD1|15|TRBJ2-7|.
CASSQQGAHSYEQYF
TGTGCCAGCAGCCAGCAGGGGGCACACTCCTACGAGCAGTACTTC
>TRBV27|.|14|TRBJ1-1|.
CASSPGQRNTEAFF
TGTGCCAGCAGTCCGGGACAAAGAAACACTGAAGCTTTCTTT
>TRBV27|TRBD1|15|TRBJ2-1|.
CASRADRGPYNEQFF
TGTGCCAGCAGAGCGGACAGGGGGCCCTACAATGAGCAGTTCTTC
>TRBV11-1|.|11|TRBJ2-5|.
CASSFLETQYF
TGTGCCAGCAGCTTCTTAGAGACCCAGTACTTC
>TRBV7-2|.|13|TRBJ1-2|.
CASSPDRNYGYTF
TGTGCCAGCAGCCCGGACAGAAACTATGGCTACACCTTC
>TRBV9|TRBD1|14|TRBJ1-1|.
CASSVGLGTAEAFF
TGTGCCAGCAGCGTAGGGTTGGGGACAGCTGAAGCTTTCTTT
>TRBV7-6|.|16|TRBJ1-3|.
CASSARMGLSGNTIYF
TGTGCCAGCAGCGCTCGAATGGGCCTCTCTGGAAACACCATATATTTT
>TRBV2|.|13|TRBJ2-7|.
CASIVGGIGEQYF
TGTGCCAGCATTGTAGGGGGTATCGGCGAGCAGTACTTC
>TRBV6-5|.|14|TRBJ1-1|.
CASSYRSSSAEAFF
TGTGCCAGCAGTTACCGCAGTAGCTCCGCTGAAGCTTTCTTT
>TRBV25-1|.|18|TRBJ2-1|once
CASSETPGGTGSYNEQFF
TGTGCCAGCAGTGAAACCCCCGGAGGGACCGGCTCCTACAATGAGCAGTTCTTC
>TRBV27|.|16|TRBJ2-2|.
CASRTARDMNTGELFF
TGTGCCAGCAGGACGGCCCGGGACATGAACACCGGGGAGCTGTTTTTT
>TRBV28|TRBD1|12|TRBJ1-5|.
CATATGNQPQHF
TGTGCCACCGCGACAGGGAATCAGCCCCAGCATTTT